Reported below is one T cell receptor (beta chain). Its antigen has not been determined. The record has no base qualities; no much larger clone is one base away. This sample was taken from a study of graft-versus-host responses after intestinal transplantation (dated by TCRdb to 2020 to 2022). Concerning the study at large: Multivisceral, liver-intestinal, or isolated intestinal transplants were received by the recipients. Every recipient was given anti-thymocyte globulin induction, followed by 2 to 4 years of maintenance tacrolimus and steroids. Alloreactive clones were identified by sequencing pre-transplant mixed lymphocyte reaction products and comparing these products with unstimulated pre-transplant donor and recipient T cells. The cohort enrolled 24 intestinal transplant recipients, one of whom was a retransplant, and a few patients without pretransplant specimens were excluded. Rather than going through the commercial service, samples from three later patients were sequenced in-house on an Illumina MiSeq and processed with MiXCR. A peak of at least 4% donor T cells among recipient peripheral blood mononuclear cells was the definition used for donor T cell macrochimerism. Graft-versus-host and host-versus-graft alloreactive T cell clones were tracked in the graft, circulation and bone marrow after intestinal transplantation using bulk TCR-beta CDR3 sequencing. Broader findings and caveats from the paper: In patients with donor T cell macrochimerism, the allografts had high GvH to HvG T cell clonal ratios. Peak levels of circulating GvH clones were associated with declines in HvG clones early after transplant. GvH clones turned up in recipient bone marrow, with some appearing earlier in ileal mucosa or blood, a pattern consistent with an intestinal mucosal origin. The conclusions were limited by the relatively low number and heterogeneity of the intestinal transplant patients.

The library was generated by the immunoSEQ multiplex PCR assay. For most patients, genomic DNA was isolated with the Qiagen DNeasy Blood and Tissue Kit and sent frozen to Adaptive Biotechnologies for TCR sequencing. For most patients, genomic DNA was subjected to high-throughput TCR-beta CDR3 sequencing by Adaptive Biotechnologies. Turning to the authors' computational methods: TCR sequencing data for 15 to 20 patients were retrieved from Adaptive's ImmunoSEQ software; three other patients were processed with MiXCR and VDJtools. To correct CD4 versus CD8 sorting errors, sequences present in both subsets at a frequency ratio below 5:1 were removed. CDR3 nucleotide sequences shared by donor and recipient were removed because the origin of these sequences could not be assigned. At least 2-fold expansion over unstimulated cells and a minimum CFSE-low frequency of 0.002% (template counts) or 0.001% (read counts) were required for clones to be classified as alloreactive. Clones were considered mappable if detected in sequenced pre-transplant spleen, lymph node, or MLR CFSE-low populations of the donor or recipient. The cumulative frequency of alloreactive clones was calculated as a percentage of all sequences, weighted by copy number. TCRdb obtained this table from immuneACCESS and retained in-frame rearrangements with V and J assigned. These tables miss some clones; where compared with another copy, unresolved V genes account for less than half of the shortfall, and the remainder is unexplained. The V and J calls and the clone size are those of that table, but D and trimming were determined from the DNA. For this sample there are about 120,000 clones; 85% to 95% appear just once. The ten largest clones capture around 3% of the sample.

The time point label, as the study defines it: cells obtained before transplantation from donor or recipient. CD3+CD4+ and CD3+CD8+ populations were FACS-sorted from unstimulated pre-transplant donor and recipient cells taken from spleen or lymph nodes. CDR1 and CDR2 were assigned from the germline V gene as MDHEN and SYDVKM. CDR3 length: 19 amino acids, cysteine to phenylalanine. Just the 57-base CDR3 DNA is kept, in frame starting at base 1. V ends up 5 bases short and J 0 bases short, with an unmatched junction base count of 9. The starting material was unstimulated CD8+ T cells sorted from spleen or lymph node cells, obtained before intestinal transplant. The TCR sequence derives from a human donor who received an intestinal transplant. Here the chain combines TRBV28 and TRBJ2-1, with 14 junctional bases fitting TRBD2. DNA sequence: TGTGCCAGCAGTACAACCTCCGGGACTAGCGGGAGCTCCTACAATGAGCAGTTCTTC. Translation gives CASSTTSGTSGSSYNEQFF. The reference TRBV28 and TRBJ2-1 proteins fill in what lies around the CDR3, so the full variable domain reads DVKVTQSSRYLVKRTGEKVFLECVQDMDHENMFWYRQDPGLGLRLIYFSYDVKMKEKGDIPEGYSVSREKKERFSLILESASTNQTSMYLCASSTTSGTSGSSYNEQFFGPGTRLTVL.